The entry that follows covers one TCR beta chain sequence. Its specific antigen is unknown. No much larger clone is present one base from it, and per-base qualities are unavailable. The immunoSEQ Assay, a bias-controlled multiplex PCR, was used to amplify TCRbeta CDR3 regions from genomic DNA. As for the original processing: Within the assay, amplification of reference gene primers was used to estimate how many nucleated cells each sample contained. To quantify the absolute abundance of each unique TCRbeta CDR3 rearrangement, sequence reads were collapsed and filtered. For each sample, productive Simpson clonality was calculated as the square root of Simpson's diversity index over productive rearrangements. Not all clones reach the TCRdb copy of this immuneACCESS table, which keeps in-frame sequences only. Checked studies attribute under half of the gap to unresolved V genes and leave the rest unexplained. V and J calls and clone size follow that table, whereas D and trimming were derived from the DNA. The sample includes some 670,000 clones, with 85% to 90% observed a single time. Of the sample, roughly 0.25% is held by the ten largest clones.

CDR1 and CDR2 are drawn from the germline V gene: SGHVS, FQNEAQ. V loses 5 bases, J loses 4 bases, and the germline ends lie 14 bases apart. Spanning cysteine to phenylalanine, the CDR3 consists of 14 amino acids. Just CDR3 DNA is preserved here, 42 bases in frame from base 1. The sample belongs to a study of blood T cell repertoires in COVID-19 (dated by TCRdb to about 2020). About the full investigation: Samples from collaborators originated in the United States, Italy and Spain and spanned both the acute and convalescent phases of COVID-19. The prospective study material was composed of cDNA or gDNA derived from T cells, B-cell-depleted T cells, or PBMCs. Subjects who had been exposed to COVID-19, were actively infected with it, or had recovered from it provided the deeply sampled blood TCRbeta repertoires that made up the dataset. A freely available public database, intended as a resource for researchers studying the immune response to SARS-CoV-2, is where the repertoires were released. The samples were drawn from the first 160 participants of the ongoing ImmuneRACE study and from over a thousand subjects provided by 6 global collaborators. Nearly every sample came with metadata listing a de-identified subject ID, COVID-19 status, age in years and sex. Where available, HLA class I and class II types were obtained from metadata supplied by the sample provider rather than from assay-based typing. Results the study describes overall, beyond this receptor: Clinical and demographic metadata were provided uncurated, with the amount varying by source and participant.

Collaborating institutions collected whole blood in K2EDTA tubes following their own protocols. For TCRbeta analysis, collaborators shipped samples in one of three forms: frozen whole blood, isolated PBMCs, or DNA extracted from either of those sample types. The clonotype comes from a woman aged 18-29 years with acute or convalescent COVID-19. Sequenced sample: peripheral blood. The chain couples TRBV7-8 to TRBJ1-2, with no confidently assigned D gene. The bases are TGTGCCAGCAGCACTCTCCCGAGGGTCTATGGCTACACCTTC. Translated, this gives CASSTLPRVYGYTF.